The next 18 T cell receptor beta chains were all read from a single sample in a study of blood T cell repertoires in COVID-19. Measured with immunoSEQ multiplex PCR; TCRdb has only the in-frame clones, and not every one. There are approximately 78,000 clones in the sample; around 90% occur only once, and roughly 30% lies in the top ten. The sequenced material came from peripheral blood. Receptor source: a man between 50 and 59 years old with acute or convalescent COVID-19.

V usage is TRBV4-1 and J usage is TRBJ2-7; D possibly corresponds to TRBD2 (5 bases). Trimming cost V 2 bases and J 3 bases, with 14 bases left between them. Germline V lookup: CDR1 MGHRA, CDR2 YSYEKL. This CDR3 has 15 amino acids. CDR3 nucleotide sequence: TGCGCCAGCAGCCAAAGGGAGACGGATCGCTACGAGCAGTACTTC. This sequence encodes CASSQRETDRYEQYF.

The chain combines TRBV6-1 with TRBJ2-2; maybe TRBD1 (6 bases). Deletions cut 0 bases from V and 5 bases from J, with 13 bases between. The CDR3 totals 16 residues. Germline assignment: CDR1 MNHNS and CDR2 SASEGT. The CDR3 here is CASSEAGAGQTGELFF. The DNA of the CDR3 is TGTGCCAGCAGTGAAGCGGGGGCTGGACAGACCGGGGAGCTGTTTTTT.

For the CDR3, the DNA is TGTGCCAGCAAGGACCCGGGACAGGGTGGCTACACCTTC. Protein: CASKDPGQGGYTF. The V gene is TRBV27, the J gene TRBJ1-2, with 9 positions matching TRBD1. V lost 7 bases and J lost 7; bases outside the gene matches: 7. CDR1 is MNHEY and CDR2 is SMNVEV in the germline V gene (reference sequence). The CDR3 has 13 amino acids.

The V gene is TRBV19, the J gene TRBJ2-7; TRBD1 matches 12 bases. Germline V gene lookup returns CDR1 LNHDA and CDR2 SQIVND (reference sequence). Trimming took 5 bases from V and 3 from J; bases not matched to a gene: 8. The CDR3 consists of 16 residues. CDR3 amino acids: CASSLLGTGGIYEQYF. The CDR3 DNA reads TGTGCCAGTAGTCTCCTCGGGACAGGGGGCATCTACGAGCAGTACTTC.

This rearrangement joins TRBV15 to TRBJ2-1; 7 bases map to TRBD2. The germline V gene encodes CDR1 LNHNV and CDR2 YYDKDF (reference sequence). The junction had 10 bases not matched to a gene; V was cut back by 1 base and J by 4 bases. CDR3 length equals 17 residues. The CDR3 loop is CATSRGAERGAYNEQFF. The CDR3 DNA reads TGTGCCACCAGCAGAGGTGCGGAGCGGGGTGCTTACAATGAGCAGTTCTTC.

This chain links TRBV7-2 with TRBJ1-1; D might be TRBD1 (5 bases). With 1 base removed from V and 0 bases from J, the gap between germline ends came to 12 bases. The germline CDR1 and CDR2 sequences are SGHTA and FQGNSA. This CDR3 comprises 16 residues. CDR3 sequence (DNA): TGTGCCAGCAGCTTAGACCCCTGGGGGGTGAACACTGAAGCTTTCTTT. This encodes CASSLDPWGVNTEAFF.

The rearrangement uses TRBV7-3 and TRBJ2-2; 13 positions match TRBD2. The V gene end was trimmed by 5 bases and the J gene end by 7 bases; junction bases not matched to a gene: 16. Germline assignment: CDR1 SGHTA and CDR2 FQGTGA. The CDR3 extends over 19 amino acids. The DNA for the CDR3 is TGTGCCAGCAGCCGCTCCGGGACTAGCGGGGTGGTGTTGGTCGGGGAGCTGTTTTTT. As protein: CASSRSGTSGVVLVGELFF.

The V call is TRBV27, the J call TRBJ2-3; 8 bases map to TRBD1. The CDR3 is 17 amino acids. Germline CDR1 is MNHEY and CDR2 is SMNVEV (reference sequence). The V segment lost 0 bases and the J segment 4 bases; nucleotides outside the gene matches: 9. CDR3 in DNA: TGTGCCAGCAGTTTATCGTACAGGGGGGCCCCCGCAGATACGCAGTATTTT. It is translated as CASSLSYRGAPADTQYF.

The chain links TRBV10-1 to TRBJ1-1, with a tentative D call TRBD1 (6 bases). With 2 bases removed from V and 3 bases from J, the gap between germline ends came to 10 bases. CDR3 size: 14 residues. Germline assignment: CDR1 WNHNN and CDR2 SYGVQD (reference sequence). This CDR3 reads CASSETGSDTEAFF. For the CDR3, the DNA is TGCGCCAGCAGTGAGACAGGGTCGGACACTGAAGCTTTCTTT.

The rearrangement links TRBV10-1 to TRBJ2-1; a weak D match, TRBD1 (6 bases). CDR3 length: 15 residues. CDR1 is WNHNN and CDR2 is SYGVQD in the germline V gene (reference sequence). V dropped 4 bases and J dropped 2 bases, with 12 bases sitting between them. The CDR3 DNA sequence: TGCGCCAGCAGTGGGGCGGACAGACCCTACAATGAGCAGTTCTTC. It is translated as CASSGADRPYNEQFF.

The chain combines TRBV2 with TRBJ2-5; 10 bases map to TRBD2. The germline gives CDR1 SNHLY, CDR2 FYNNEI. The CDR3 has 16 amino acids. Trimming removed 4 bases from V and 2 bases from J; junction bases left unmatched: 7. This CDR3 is CASSVTSGGEQETQYF. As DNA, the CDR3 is TGTGCCAGCAGTGTTACGAGCGGGGGGGAACAAGAGACCCAGTACTTC.

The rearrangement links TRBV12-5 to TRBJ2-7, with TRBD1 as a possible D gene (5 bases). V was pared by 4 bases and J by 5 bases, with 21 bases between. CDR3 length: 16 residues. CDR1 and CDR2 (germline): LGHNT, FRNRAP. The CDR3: CASGSTKNPRAHEQYF. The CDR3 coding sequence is TGTGCTAGTGGTTCGACAAAAAACCCCAGGGCGCACGAGCAGTACTTC.

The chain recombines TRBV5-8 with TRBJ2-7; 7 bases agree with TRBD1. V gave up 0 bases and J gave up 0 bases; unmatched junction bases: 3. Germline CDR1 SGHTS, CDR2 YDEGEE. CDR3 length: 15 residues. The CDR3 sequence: CASSLGGGLSYEQYF. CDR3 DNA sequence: TGTGCCAGCAGCTTGGGAGGGGGCCTCTCCTACGAGCAGTACTTC.

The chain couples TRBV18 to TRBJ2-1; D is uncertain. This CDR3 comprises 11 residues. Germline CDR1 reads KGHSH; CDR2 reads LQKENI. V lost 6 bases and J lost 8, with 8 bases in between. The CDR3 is CASSNRDEQFF. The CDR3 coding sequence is TGTGCCAGCTCCAACCGGGATGAGCAGTTCTTC. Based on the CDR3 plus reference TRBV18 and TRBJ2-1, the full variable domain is NAGVMQNPRHLVRRRGQEARLRCSPMKGHSHVYWYRQLPEEGLKFMVYLQKENIIDESGMPKERFSAEFPKEGPSILRIQQVVRGDSAAYFCASSNRDEQFFGPGTRLTVL.

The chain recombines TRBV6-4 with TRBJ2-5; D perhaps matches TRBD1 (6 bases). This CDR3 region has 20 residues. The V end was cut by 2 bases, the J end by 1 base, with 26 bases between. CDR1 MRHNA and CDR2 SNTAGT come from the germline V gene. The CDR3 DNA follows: TGTGCCAGCAGTGACGACGGCGCGTGGCAGGGGAGAGAAGTCCAAGAGACCCAGTACTTC. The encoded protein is CASSDDGAWQGREVQETQYF.

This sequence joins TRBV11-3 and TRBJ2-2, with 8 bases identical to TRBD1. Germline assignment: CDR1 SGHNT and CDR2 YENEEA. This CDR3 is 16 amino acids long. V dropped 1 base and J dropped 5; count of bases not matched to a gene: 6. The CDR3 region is CASSLAGRGLTGELFF. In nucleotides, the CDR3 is TGTGCCAGCAGCTTAGCGGGCAGGGGGCTTACCGGGGAGCTGTTTTTT.

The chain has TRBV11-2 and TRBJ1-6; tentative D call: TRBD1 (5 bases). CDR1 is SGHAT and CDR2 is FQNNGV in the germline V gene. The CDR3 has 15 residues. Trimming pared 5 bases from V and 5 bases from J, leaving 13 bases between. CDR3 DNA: TGTGCCAGCAGCCAACGCCGGGGGGATAATTCACCCCTCCACTTT. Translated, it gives CASSQRRGDNSPLHF.

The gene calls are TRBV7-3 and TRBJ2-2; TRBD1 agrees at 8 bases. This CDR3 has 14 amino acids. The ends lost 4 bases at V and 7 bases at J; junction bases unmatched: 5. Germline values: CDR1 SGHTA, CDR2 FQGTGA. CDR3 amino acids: CASSSDRVVGELFF. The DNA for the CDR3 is TGTGCCAGCAGCTCGGACAGGGTGGTCGGGGAGCTGTTTTTT.